A single sample gave rise to the 18 T cell receptor beta chains below, sequenced in a study of control samples from healthy donors and cancer patients. TCRdb keeps only in-frame clones here, not all; method: immunoSEQ multiplex PCR. The sample lists 70,000 to 95,000 clones, 87% occurring once. The sequenced sample was blood. The origin of the receptors is a man aged 50 or older in good health.

The chain uses TRBV18 and TRBJ2-5, with D unresolved. The V end was cut by 0 bases, the J end by 4 bases, with 9 bases between. CDR1 and CDR2 from the germline V gene are KGHSH and LQKENI. This CDR3 spans 14 amino acids. DNA of the CDR3: TGTGCCAGCTCACCACCAGGGTTGAGAGAGACCCAGTACTTC. This translates into CASSPPGLRETQYF.

This clone showed up just a few times. V gene TRBV30 combines with J gene TRBJ1-5, with TRBD1 matching over 7 bases. CDR3 length equals 15 residues. Germline loops: CDR1 GTSNPN, CDR2 SVGIG (reference sequence). The J segment lost 3 bases and the V segment lost 2 bases, leaving 7 bases of the junction unmatched. The CDR3, as DNA: TGTGCCTGGAGTAACGGACAGGTTTTCAATCAGCCCCAGCATTTT. Amino acid sequence: CAWSNGQVFNQPQHF.

The chain is built from TRBV7-2 and TRBJ2-5, with D possibly being TRBD2 (6 bases). In germline, CDR1 is SGHTA, CDR2 FQGNSA. Trimming took 1 base from V and 0 from J, leaving 12 bases between them. This CDR3 is built from 16 residues. DNA of the CDR3: TGTGCCAGCAGCTTAGTGGGGGGAGAGTACCAAGAGACCCAGTACTTC. It specifies CASSLVGGEYQETQYF.

This clone was seen only once. CDR3 in amino acids: CASRPTGVGTDTQYF. CDR3 nucleotides: TGTGCCAGCAGGCCGACAGGGGTAGGCACAGATACGCAGTATTTT. The chain has TRBV7-2 and TRBJ2-3, with 8 positions matching TRBD1. Trimming cost V 6 bases and J 1 base; bases outside gene matches: 6. CDR3 length: 15 residues. Per the germline V gene, CDR1 is SGHTA and CDR2 is FQGNSA.

This clone was detected a few times. This chain links TRBV2 with TRBJ1-3; D call uncertain. The V and J ends lost 2 bases and 0 bases respectively, with 5 bases between them. CDR1 SNHLY and CDR2 FYNNEI come from the germline V gene. The CDR3 totals 14 residues. In nucleotides, the CDR3 is TGTGCCAGCAGTGAACGTGCCTCTGGAAACACCATATATTTT. This sequence encodes CASSERASGNTIYF.

J is TRBJ1-1 and V is TRBV30; D is ambiguous. Trimming shortened V by 2 bases and J by 0 bases, and 10 bases separated the two germline ends. The germline V gene encodes CDR1 GTSNPN and CDR2 SVGIG (reference sequence). CDR3 length: 14 residues. The CDR3 DNA reads TGTGCCTGGAGTTATATGCCCGTGAACACTGAAGCTTTCTTT. Encoded protein: CAWSYMPVNTEAFF.

The rearrangement joins TRBV11-2 to TRBJ2-2; D is uncertain. Looked up from germline, CDR1 is SGHAT and CDR2 is FQNNGV. Trimming stripped 5 bases from V and 0 bases from J, with 7 bases between. This CDR3 is 14 amino acids long. CDR3 DNA: TGTGCCAGCAGCCCGGACCCGAACACCGGGGAGCTGTTTTTT. It yields the protein CASSPDPNTGELFF.

V usage is TRBV4-1 and J usage is TRBJ1-2; D not certain. Germline assignment: CDR1 MGHRA and CDR2 YSYEKL. Trimming removed 0 bases from V and 0 bases from J, with 11 bases in between. The CDR3 totals 16 residues. The CDR3 DNA sequence: TGCGCCAGCAGCCAAGATCCGCAGGAAGCTAACTATGGCTACACCTTC. Its translation is CASSQDPQEANYGYTF.

This sequence joins TRBV9 and TRBJ2-1; D not certain. Germline V gives CDR1 SGDLS, CDR2 YYNGEE. CDR3 length equals 13 residues. The V end was cut by 2 bases, the J end by 10 bases, with 13 bases between. As DNA, the CDR3 is TGTGCCAGCAGCGTCGTAACCTTAGGGGAGCAGTTCTTC. This translates into CASSVVTLGEQFF.

This clone is a singleton in its sample. The rearrangement links TRBV5-4 to TRBJ1-2, with 11 bases matching TRBD1. The V gene's germline CDR1 is SGHNT and CDR2 YYREEE (reference sequence). The CDR3 length is 14 residues. J lost 4 bases, V lost 4 bases, and 3 bases had no gene match. Written as DNA, the CDR3 is TGTGCCAGCAGCCCGGGGACAGGGGGCTATGGCTACACCTTC. This sequence encodes CASSPGTGGYGYTF.

The V gene is TRBV6-2 or TRBV6-3, the J gene TRBJ2-1; TRBD2 matches 10 bases. The V segment lost 5 bases and the J segment 6 bases; nucleotides outside the gene matches: 7. The CDR3 runs 15 residues. Germline V gene lookup returns CDR1 MNHEY and CDR2 SVGEGT. CDR3 sequence (DNA): TGTGCCAGCAGTATTGGACTAGCGGACATCAATGAGCAGTTCTTC. This sequence encodes CASSIGLADINEQFF.

J is TRBJ2-7 and V is TRBV28, with 9 bases aligning to TRBD1. Germline CDR1 and CDR2: MDHEN and SYDVKM. V lost 5 bases and J lost 3; bases outside the gene matches: 11. The CDR3 runs 16 residues. The DNA for the CDR3 is TGTGCCAGCAGTATGATATCCGGGACAGGGAGCTACGAGCAGTACGTC. This codes for CASSMISGTGSYEQYV.

V gene TRBV28 combines with J gene TRBJ1-2; 10 bases are a match to TRBD1. Germline V gene sequence: CDR1 MDHEN, CDR2 SYDVKM. CDR3 size: 16 residues. V lost 4 bases and J lost 5; bases outside the gene matches: 10. The CDR3 DNA reads as TGTGCCAGCAGTTCTCCCGGGACAGGGGTTGGGTATGGCTACACCTTC. Translation gives CASSSPGTGVGYGYTF.

The V and J genes are TRBV11-2 and TRBJ2-5; D is undetermined. In germline, CDR1 is SGHAT, CDR2 FQNNGV. V shed 6 bases and J shed 5 bases, with 7 bases lying between them. This CDR3 has 11 amino acids. CDR3 nucleotide sequence: TGTGCCAGCAGTATTGGGGAGACCCAGTACTTC. Protein product: CASSIGETQYF. Supplemented by reference TRBV11-2 and TRBJ2-5, the full variable domain reads EAGVAQSPRYKIIEKRQSVAFWCNPISGHATLYWYQQILGQGPKLLIQFQNNGVVDDSQLPKDRFSAERLKGVDSTLKIQPAKLEDSAVYLCASSIGETQYFGPGTRLLVL.

The V and J genes are TRBV25-1 and TRBJ2-3; TRBD1 or TRBD2 may be the D gene (5 bases each). The length of the CDR3 is 13 residues. The germline V gene has CDR1 MGHDK and CDR2 SYGVNS. The V gene lost 2 bases and the J gene lost 11 bases, with 14 bases spanning the gap. The CDR3 DNA reads TGTGCCAGCAGTGAAACCGGGGCCAAAGGGCAGTATTTT. Translating gives CASSETGAKGQYF.

The V and J genes are TRBV2 and TRBJ2-1; TRBD2 agrees at 12 bases. Trimming at V came to 4 bases and at J to 12 bases, leaving 10 bases not matched to a gene. The CDR3 is 15 amino acids. Germline lookup yields CDR1 SNHLY and CDR2 FYNNEI. The DNA for the CDR3 is TGTGCCAGCAGTGTATTAGGACTAGCGGGGCGGGGGCAGTTCTTC. Translating it yields CASSVLGLAGRGQFF.

The chain joins TRBV10-3 to TRBJ2-2; 13 bases match TRBD2. This CDR3 has 17 amino acids. Germline CDR1 reads ENHRY; CDR2 reads SYGVKD. The J segment lost 7 bases and the V segment lost 4 bases, leaving 9 bases of the junction unmatched. The CDR3 DNA follows: TGTGCCATCAGTGGGAGAAGAGGACTAGCGGGAGACGGGGAGCTGTTTTTT. Protein: CAISGRRGLAGDGELFF.

The chain has TRBV6-5 and TRBJ1-5; unclear D gene. V gave up 5 bases and J gave up 9 bases, with 11 bases separating them. The CDR3 spans 12 residues. Germline CDR1 and CDR2: MNHEY and SVGAGI. As DNA, the CDR3 is TGTGCCAGCAGTACCCTCTTGGGGCCCCAGCATTTT. Protein: CASSTLLGPQHF.